The text below deals with one TCR beta chain. The data were taken from a study of blood T cell repertoires in COVID-19. At the level of the study: Sites across the United States, Italy and Spain contributed samples from acute and convalescent COVID-19. PBMCs, B-cell-depleted T cells, or T cells were the source of the cDNA or gDNA that made up the material.

As originally analysed: From reference gene primer amplification, estimates of nucleated cell counts were derived. The data were produced by immunoSEQ multiplex PCR, yet TCRdb's version contains in-frame clones alone and is incomplete. The V and J calls and clone size are taken from that table; D and trimming were inferred from the DNA. The sample yields hundreds of thousands of clones, around nine tenths seen once. This sequence originates from a woman in her sixties or seventies who had recovered from COVID-19. The sequencing input was peripheral blood.

The CDR3 DNA sequence: TGTGCCAGCAGCTTTGCGGGGCAGGGCGGGGAGCTGTTTTTT. This codes for CASSFAGQGGELFF. The gene calls are TRBV7-2 and TRBJ2-2, with D possibly matching TRBD2 (6 bases). The ends were cut back, 3 bases at V and 7 bases at J, with 12 bases in the middle. The CDR3 is made up of 14 amino acids. CDR1 is SGHTA and CDR2 is FQGNSA in the germline V gene.